This TCR beta chain was recorded in a study of somatic mutations in cytotoxic T cells in rheumatoid arthritis. Study-level background: Immediately following diagnosis and ahead of any treatment, patient blood (under 31 ml EDTA) was drawn.

The V gene's germline CDR1 is SGHDT and CDR2 YYEEEE. With 2 bases clipped from V and 0 bases from J, the junction kept 9 bases outside the gene matches. This CDR3 is built from 17 residues. The authors' processing: There were rare matches between patient CD8+ clones larger than 1% and published virus-specific TCRB sequences. Profiling relied on immunoSEQ multiplex PCR, and the TCRdb table lists in-frame clones only, not all of them. Clonal size and the V and J genes are those of that table, whereas D and trimming came from the DNA. The table lists some 7,900 clones, 74% of them singletons, with around 15% in the top ten. Each population, CD4+ and CD8+ cells, was isolated by positive magnetic bead selection and checked for purity by flow cytometry.

Input material: CD8+ T cells sorted from blood. This receptor was identified in an adult with rheumatoid arthritis. The J gene is TRBJ1-1, the V gene TRBV5-6; the match to TRBD1 covers 8 bases. The CDR3: CASSLIEQGVMNTEAFF. Written as DNA, the CDR3 is TGTGCCAGCAGCTTAATTGAACAGGGGGTTATGAACACTGAAGCTTTCTTT. The variable domain in full, with the rest retrieved from reference TRBV5-6 and TRBJ1-1, is DAGVTQSPTHLIKTRGQQVTLRCSPKSGHDTVSWYQQALGQGPQFIFQYYEEEERQRGNFPDRFSGHQFPNYSSELNVNALLLGDSALYLCASSLIEQGVMNTEAFFGQGTRLTVV.